These 32 T cell receptor beta chains originate from one sample sequenced in a study of T cell changes during pregnancy in multiple sclerosis. The data were produced by immunoSEQ multiplex PCR, yet TCRdb's version contains in-frame clones alone and is incomplete. The table has under 55,000 clones, approximately 94% seen once. This specimen consisted of CD4+ T cells from peripheral blood mononuclear cells, obtained in the third trimester of pregnancy. The receptors shown here come from a female donor with multiple sclerosis, enrolled in a pregnancy study.

The chain is built from TRBV28 and TRBJ1-2; D gene uncertain. The germline V gene has CDR1 MDHEN and CDR2 SYDVKM. This CDR3 spans 14 amino acids. V was clipped by 5 bases and J by 5 bases, with 15 bases between them. The CDR3 DNA reads TGTGCCAGCAGTGATTTACCTCGAGGTTATGGCTACACCTTC. It is translated as CASSDLPRGYGYTF.

The V call is TRBV6-5, the J call TRBJ1-2; D is ambiguous. The CDR3 consists of 14 residues. The V gene's germline CDR1 is MNHEY and CDR2 SVGAGI. Trimming pared 0 bases from V and 4 bases from J, leaving 9 bases between. This CDR3 is CASSYSGSRYGYTF. In DNA form, the CDR3 reads TGTGCCAGCAGTTACTCGGGCAGTCGCTATGGCTACACCTTC.

The J gene is TRBJ1-5, the V gene TRBV7-3; possible D gene TRBD1, 5 bases. V shed 0 bases and J shed 2 bases, with 11 bases lying between them. The CDR3 extends over 16 amino acids. Germline assignment: CDR1 SGHTA and CDR2 FQGTGA. The CDR3 region has the DNA TGTGCCAGCAGCTTAACGACAGATCGAGGCAATCAGCCCCAGCATTTT. Encoded protein: CASSLTTDRGNQPQHF.

The V call is TRBV28, the J call TRBJ1-5; possible D gene TRBD1, 6 bases. Germline V gene lookup returns CDR1 MDHEN and CDR2 SYDVKM. The CDR3 sequence is 14 residues long. V lost 6 bases to trimming and J lost 3 bases, with 12 bases between them. The DNA of the CDR3 is TGTGCCAGCAGACGAACAGGGAACAATCAGCCCCAGCATTTT. As protein: CASRRTGNNQPQHF.

The chain recombines TRBV27 with TRBJ1-2; 11 nucleotides agree with TRBD1. The V and J ends lost 6 bases and 0 bases, in that order; junction bases with no gene match: 3. CDR3 length: 15 residues. The germline gives CDR1 MNHEY, CDR2 SMNVEV (reference sequence). CDR3 in DNA: TGTGCCAGCAGCCGGGACAGGGGGGCTAACTATGGCTACACCTTC. This sequence encodes CASSRDRGANYGYTF.

This chain uses TRBV2 with TRBJ1-5; D is unresolved. There are 13 residues in the CDR3. CDR1 is SNHLY and CDR2 is FYNNEI in the germline V gene. Between the trimmed V and J ends, which lost 7 bases and 0 bases, there was a span of 7 bases. The CDR3 loop is CASKSDSNQPQHF. CDR3 DNA: TGTGCCAGCAAATCAGATAGCAATCAGCCCCAGCATTTT.

The chain has TRBV10-3 and TRBJ1-4; 8 bases are shared with TRBD1. J was trimmed by 4 bases and V by 6 bases; bases with no gene match: 4. The length of the CDR3 is 14 residues. CDR1 and CDR2 (germline): ENHRY, SYGVKD. DNA for the CDR3: TGTGCCATCAGCCGGGACAGGATTAATGAAAAACTGTTTTTT. This translates into CAISRDRINEKLFF.

This chain uses TRBV6-5 with TRBJ2-2; D is possibly TRBD2 (5 bases). V gave up 8 bases and J gave up 10 bases, with 14 bases separating them. Germline loops: CDR1 MNHEY, CDR2 SVGAGI. The CDR3 extends over 12 amino acids. DNA for the CDR3: TGTGCCAGCGCCACCCCGGGGAAGGAGCTGTTTTTT. Amino acid sequence: CASATPGKELFF.

The gene calls are TRBV7-9 and TRBJ1-2, with TRBD1 identical over 10 bases. CDR3 length: 16 residues. The germline V gene has CDR1 SEHNR and CDR2 FQNEAQ (reference sequence). The V and J ends lost 1 base and 7 bases, in that order; junction bases with no gene match: 9. The DNA for the CDR3 is TGTGCCAGCAGCTTAGGGACAGACAGGGGGCCTGGTGGCTACACCTTC. It encodes CASSLGTDRGPGGYTF.

The CDR3: CASTFSGRDTDTQYF. The CDR3 DNA sequence: TGTGCCAGCACCTTTAGCGGGAGGGACACAGATACGCAGTATTTT. The chain links TRBV7-8 to TRBJ2-3, with 11 bases matching TRBD2. This CDR3 is 15 amino acids long. The germline V gene has CDR1 SGHVS and CDR2 FQNEAQ. With 7 bases clipped from V and 2 bases from J, the junction kept 5 bases outside the gene matches. The full variable domain, its missing parts supplied by reference TRBV7-8 and TRBJ2-3, is GAGVSQSPRYKVAKRGQDVALRCDPISGHVSLFWYQQALGQGPEFLTYFQNEAQLDKSGLPSDRFFAERPEGSVSTLKIQRTQQEDSAVYLCASTFSGRDTDTQYFGPGTRLTVL.

V and J are TRBV4-2 and TRBJ2-1; 11 bases match TRBD2. Germline values: CDR1 LGHNA, CDR2 YNFKEQ. V lost 0 bases and J lost 4; bases outside the gene matches: 2. The length of the CDR3 is 16 residues. Written as DNA, the CDR3 is TGTGCCAGCAGCCAAGAGACTAGCGGGGTTTACAATGAGCAGTTCTTC. Protein product: CASSQETSGVYNEQFF.

The chain joins TRBV7-9 to TRBJ1-1; weak D call: TRBD1 (6 bases). CDR1 SEHNR and CDR2 FQNEAQ come from the germline V gene (reference sequence). This CDR3 is built from 11 residues. The V end lost 3 bases, the J end lost 8 bases, and 7 bases lay between the germline ends. CDR3 DNA: TGTGCCAGCAGCTTTACAGGGGAAGCTTTCTTT. Residues: CASSFTGEAFF. Based on the CDR3 plus reference TRBV7-9 and TRBJ1-1, the full variable domain is DTGVSQNPRHKITKRGQNVTFRCDPISEHNRLYWYRQTLGQGPEFLTYFQNEAQLEKSRLLSDRFSAERPKGSFSTLEIQRTEQGDSAMYLCASSFTGEAFFGQGTRLTVV.

V gene TRBV9 combines with J gene TRBJ2-7; weak D call: TRBD2 (6 bases). Germline assignment: CDR1 SGDLS and CDR2 YYNGEE. The CDR3 runs 14 residues. V was trimmed by 0 bases and J by 8 bases, leaving 15 bases between them. Here the CDR3 reads CASSVDWSGEKQYF. The CDR3 DNA follows: TGTGCCAGCAGCGTAGACTGGTCGGGAGAGAAGCAGTACTTC.

V gene TRBV28 combines with J gene TRBJ1-2; TRBD1 might be the D (5 bases). CDR3 length: 11 residues. Germline lookup yields CDR1 MDHEN and CDR2 SYDVKM. Trimming left V 7 bases short and J 8 bases short, with 11 bases between. CDR3 sequence (DNA): TGTGCCAGCATCCGGGGGACGGGCTACACCTTC. This translates into CASIRGTGYTF.

The rearrangement links TRBV7-2 to TRBJ2-5; D not certain. Germline V CDR1 and CDR2: SGHTA, FQGNSA. The CDR3 consists of 12 residues. V dropped 1 base and J dropped 5 bases, with 5 bases sitting between them. CDR3 loop: CASSLVRETQYF. For the CDR3, the DNA is TGTGCCAGCAGCTTAGTTCGGGAGACCCAGTACTTC.

This chain connects TRBV18 to TRBJ1-1; D remains ambiguous. The CDR3 loop spans 13 amino acids. In germline, CDR1 is KGHSH, CDR2 LQKENI. V lost 2 bases and J 14 bases, leaving 18 bases between the germline ends. CDR3 sequence reads: CASSPEVAGPGFF. As DNA, the CDR3 is TGTGCCAGCTCACCAGAAGTAGCGGGCCCGGGCTTCTTT. The variable domain in full, with the rest retrieved from reference TRBV18 and TRBJ1-1, is NAGVMQNPRHLVRRRGQEARLRCSPMKGHSHVYWYRQLPEEGLKFMVYLQKENIIDESGMPKERFSAEFPKEGPSILRIQQVVRGDSAAYFCASSPEVAGPGFFGQGTRLTVV.

DNA for the CDR3: TGTGCCAGCAGTTTGTATGTAGCGGCTAGCGGGGGGGAGCTGTTTTTT. Its translation: CASSLYVAASGGELFF. This chain links TRBV27 with TRBJ2-2; 8 positions match TRBD2. CDR1 and CDR2 (germline): MNHEY, SMNVEV (reference sequence). The CDR3 totals 16 residues. Trimming took 3 bases from V and 8 from J; bases not matched to a gene: 11.

The chain recombines TRBV9 with TRBJ2-3, with 9 bases aligning to TRBD2. The germline V gene encodes CDR1 SGDLS and CDR2 YYNGEE. There are 15 residues in the CDR3. J gave up 8 bases and V 1 base, and 8 bases lay outside the gene matches. CDR3 nucleotide sequence: TGTGCCAGCAGCGTACTGCGGGAGGGCCTTGGTACGCAGTATTTT. Its protein is CASSVLREGLGTQYF.

The chain links TRBV10-3 to TRBJ2-1; D might be TRBD1 (5 bases). Germline CDR1 ENHRY, CDR2 SYGVKD. V lost 3 bases and J 6 bases, leaving 9 bases between the germline ends. The CDR3 loop spans 13 amino acids. Here the CDR3 reads CAISDRAGNEQFF. DNA of the CDR3: TGTGCCATCAGTGACAGGGCTGGCAATGAGCAGTTCTTC.

This clone appeared once. The chain is built from TRBV10-3 and TRBJ1-2; 9 bases line up with TRBD1. The V and J ends lost 2 bases and 4 bases, in that order; junction bases with no gene match: 11. The CDR3 loop spans 17 amino acids. CDR1 and CDR2 (germline): ENHRY, SYGVKD. CDR3 coding DNA: TGTGCCATCAGTGAGACTGCGGGACAGGGTGTCCCCTATGGCTACACCTTC. It specifies CAISETAGQGVPYGYTF.

This rearrangement joins TRBV18 to TRBJ2-5, with 9 bases lining up with TRBD1. Per germline, CDR1 KGHSH and CDR2 LQKENI. This CDR3 spans 15 amino acids. V lost 2 bases, J lost 6 bases, and 7 bases stayed unmatched. CDR3 loop: CASSPSTGGGQTQYF. CDR3 nucleotide sequence: TGTGCCAGCTCACCATCAACAGGGGGCGGACAGACCCAGTACTTC.

J is TRBJ2-7 and V is TRBV9; D not certain. The CDR3 has 13 amino acids. Trimming removed 0 bases from V and 6 bases from J, with 10 bases in between. The germline gives CDR1 SGDLS, CDR2 YYNGEE. The CDR3 DNA reads as TGTGCCAGCAGCGTAGATCCCGGCGGCGAGCAGTACTTC. Amino acid sequence: CASSVDPGGEQYF.

The chain employs TRBV4-1 and TRBJ1-6; tentatively, D is TRBD1 (5 bases). V dropped 4 bases and J dropped 7 bases, with 17 bases sitting between them. CDR1 and CDR2 (germline): MGHRA, YSYEKL. This CDR3 comprises 16 residues. CDR3 sequence reads: CASSPPQRQGNSPLHF. The CDR3 region has the DNA TGCGCCAGCAGCCCCCCCCAGAGGCAGGGAAATTCACCCCTCCACTTT.

The rearrangement uses TRBV4-1 and TRBJ2-5; 8 bases are a match to TRBD1. The CDR3 is 15 amino acids. Germline loops: CDR1 MGHRA, CDR2 YSYEKL. The junction had 9 bases not matched to a gene; V was cut back by 4 bases and J by 5 bases. This CDR3 reads CASSPTGTGIETQYF. CDR3 DNA sequence: TGCGCCAGCAGCCCCACGGGGACAGGCATTGAGACCCAGTACTTC.

V usage is TRBV2 and J usage is TRBJ2-7; TRBD1 agrees at 11 bases. Germline CDR1 and CDR2: SNHLY and FYNNEI. The CDR3 extends over 16 amino acids. V lost 3 bases and J lost 4; bases outside the gene matches: 8. CDR3 sequence (DNA): TGTGCCAGCAGTGATTTTCTCGGACAGGGGGCTTACGAGCAGTACTTC. It yields the protein CASSDFLGQGAYEQYF.

The rearrangement uses TRBV6-5 and TRBJ1-3, with D hard to call. The CDR3 runs to 15 residues. Trimming took 2 bases from V and 5 from J, leaving 13 bases between them. Germline CDR1 is MNHEY and CDR2 is SVGAGI. The CDR3 region is CASSYGSGGRNTIYF. The CDR3 nucleotides are TGTGCCAGCAGTTACGGGTCGGGTGGTAGAAACACCATATATTTT.

The chain has TRBV6-6 and TRBJ1-1; D is ambiguous. The germline V gene encodes CDR1 MNHNY and CDR2 SVGAGI (reference sequence). CDR3 size: 14 residues. Trimming removed 2 bases from V and 8 bases from J, with 15 bases in between. The CDR3 loop reads CASSYAGFLREAFF. Here the CDR3 DNA reads TGTGCCAGCAGTTACGCCGGGTTTCTCCGGGAAGCTTTCTTT.

This chain uses TRBV5-1 with TRBJ2-3; TRBD1 might be the D (6 bases). Germline lookup yields CDR1 SGHRS and CDR2 YFSETQ. V lost 4 bases and J lost 4, with 13 bases in between. The CDR3 has 14 residues. The CDR3 DNA follows: TGCGCCAGCAGCCGAGGGGGTCGGGCAGATACGCAGTATTTT. Amino acids: CASSRGGRADTQYF.

This chain uses TRBV11-3 with TRBJ1-2, with 7 bases identical to TRBD1. V lost 4 bases to trimming and J lost 4 bases; unmatched junction nucleotides: 0. The CDR3 loop spans 12 amino acids. The germline gives CDR1 SGHNT, CDR2 YENEEA. CDR3 sequence (DNA): TGTGCCAGCAGCTCAGGGGGCTATGGCTACACCTTC. It codes for CASSSGGYGYTF.

The chain joins TRBV7-2 to TRBJ2-3; 10 nucleotides agree with TRBD2. There are 16 residues in the CDR3. Per germline, CDR1 SGHTA and CDR2 FQGNSA. The V and J ends lost 4 bases and 3 bases, in that order; junction bases with no gene match: 7. This chain's CDR3 is CASSSLAGVVTDTQYF. The CDR3 bases are TGTGCCAGCAGCTCTCTAGCGGGAGTTGTTACAGATACGCAGTATTTT.

The gene calls are TRBV18 and TRBJ2-5, with 8 bases identical to TRBD2. The CDR3 has 14 residues. CDR1 is KGHSH, CDR2 LQKENI, per germline. The V gene end was trimmed by 5 bases and the J gene end by 5 bases; junction bases not matched to a gene: 7. The CDR3, as DNA: TGTGCCAGCTCAGTAAGCGGGAGCGGCGAGACCCAGTACTTC. As protein: CASSVSGSGETQYF.

The CDR3 here is CASSLQFPGAGQYF. CDR3 coding DNA: TGCGCCAGCAGCTTACAATTCCCAGGGGCGGGGCAGTATTTT. The chain employs TRBV5-1 and TRBJ2-3, with D perhaps TRBD1 (6 bases). CDR1 is SGHRS and CDR2 is YFSETQ in the germline V gene. Trimming removed 2 bases at V and 11 bases at J, with 18 bases between. This CDR3 has 14 residues.